This TCR beta chain was sequenced in a study of blood T cell repertoires in COVID-19. Methods used by the authors: Cell counts per sample came from amplifying reference gene primers. Using immunoSEQ multiplex PCR, the repertoire was profiled, and TCRdb retains in-frame clones only, with some absent. D and trimming were read from the DNA, whereas the V and J calls and clone size are those reported in that table. The sample has 150,000 to 200,000 clones; 85% to 90% are singletons. The CDR3 length is 16 residues. Trimming cost V 0 bases and J 8 bases, with 18 bases left between them. CDR1 is SGHRS and CDR2 is YFSETQ in the germline V gene.

Sequenced material: peripheral blood. This sequence was found in a young woman who had recovered from COVID-19. V is TRBV5-1 and J is TRBJ2-1; TRBD2 might be the D (6 bases). The CDR3: CASSLERRDVSDEQFF. Here the CDR3 DNA reads TGCGCCAGCAGCTTGGAGCGGCGGGATGTTTCGGATGAGCAGTTCTTC.